The 4 T cell receptor beta chains reported below all come from one sample, sequenced in a study of OX40 agonist ivuxolimab in advanced cancers. The method was immunoSEQ multiplex PCR; TCRdb's version includes in-frame clones alone and lacks a portion of them. The sample consists of roughly 70,000 clones, roughly 83% of them appearing once. The sample in question was CD4+ or CD8+ T cells sorted from blood, obtained in a trial of the OX40 agonist ivuxolimab. All receptors come from an adult with an advanced solid tumor such as melanoma, head and neck, liver or kidney cancer.

The V and J genes are TRBV2 and TRBJ2-3, with D possibly being TRBD1 (6 bases). Per the germline V gene, CDR1 is SNHLY and CDR2 is FYNNEI. Trimming removed 6 bases at V and 0 bases at J, with 7 bases between. The CDR3 is 13 residues long. CDR3 residues: CASRGQSTDTQYF. CDR3 bases: TGTGCCAGCAGGGGACAAAGCACAGATACGCAGTATTTT.

V gene TRBV7-9 combines with J gene TRBJ2-1, with 8 nucleotides matching TRBD1. CDR1 is SEHNR and CDR2 is FQNEAQ in the germline V gene (reference sequence). The length of the CDR3 is 15 residues. Germline trimming cut 4 bases from V and 1 base from J; bases unmatched to any gene: 3. Here the CDR3 DNA reads TGTGCCAGCAGCTCCCACAGGGGGTCCTACAATGAGCAGTTCTTC. This translates into CASSSHRGSYNEQFF. Full variable domain (missing parts from reference TRBV7-9 and TRBJ2-1): DTGVSQNPRHKITKRGQNVTFRCDPISEHNRLYWYRQTLGQGPEFLTYFQNEAQLEKSRLLSDRFSAERPKGSFSTLEIQRTEQGDSAMYLCASSSHRGSYNEQFFGPGTRLTVL.

CDR3 sequence (DNA): TGTGCCAGTAGTAGACTCGCTCAAGGGGACACTGAAGCTTTCTTT. Protein product: CASSRLAQGDTEAFF. J is TRBJ1-1 and V is TRBV19; weak D call: TRBD1 (5 bases). Germline-derived CDR1 and CDR2 are LNHDA and SQIVND (reference sequence). The CDR3 loop spans 15 amino acids. The ends were cut back, 4 bases at V and 3 bases at J, with 15 bases in the middle. Drawing the rest from reference TRBV19 and TRBJ1-1, the complete variable domain is DGGITQSPKYLFRKEGQNVTLSCEQNLNHDAMYWYRQDPGQGLRLIYYSQIVNDFQKGDIAEGYSVSREKKESFPLTVTSAQKNPTAFYLCASSRLAQGDTEAFFGQGTRLTVV.

V and J are TRBV11-2 and TRBJ2-2; possibly TRBD2 for D (6 bases). V dropped 3 bases and J dropped 5 bases, with 13 bases sitting between them. The germline gives CDR1 SGHAT, CDR2 FQNNGV. This CDR3 contains 15 residues. The CDR3 coding sequence is TGTGCCAGCAGCTTCTCGGGAGCCTGGACCGGGGAGCTGTTTTTT. Translating it yields CASSFSGAWTGELFF.